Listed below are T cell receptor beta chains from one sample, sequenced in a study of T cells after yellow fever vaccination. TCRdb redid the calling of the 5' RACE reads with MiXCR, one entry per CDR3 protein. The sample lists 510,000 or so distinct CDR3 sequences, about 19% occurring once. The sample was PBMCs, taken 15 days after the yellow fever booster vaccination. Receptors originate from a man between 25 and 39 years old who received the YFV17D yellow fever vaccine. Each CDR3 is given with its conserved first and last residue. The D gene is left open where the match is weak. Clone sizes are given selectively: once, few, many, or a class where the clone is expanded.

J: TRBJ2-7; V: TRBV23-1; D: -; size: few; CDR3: CASTDGCYEQYF; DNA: TGCGCCAGCACAGACGGTTGTTACGAGCAGTACTTC
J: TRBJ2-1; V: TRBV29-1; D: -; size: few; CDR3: CSVVGYNEQFF; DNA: TGCAGCGTTGTAGGGTACAATGAGCAGTTCTTC
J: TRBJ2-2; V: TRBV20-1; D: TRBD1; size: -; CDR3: CSASRQGSGELFF; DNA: TGCAGTGCTTCGAGACAGGGATCCGGGGAGCTGTTTTTT
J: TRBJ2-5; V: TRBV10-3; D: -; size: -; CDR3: CAIQVAIQETQYF; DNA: TGTGCCATCCAAGTAGCGATCCAAGAGACCCAGTACTTC
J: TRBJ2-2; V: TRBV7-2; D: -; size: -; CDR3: CASSYRMATGELFF; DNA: TGTGCCAGCAGCTACCGAATGGCAACCGGGGAGCTGTTTTTT
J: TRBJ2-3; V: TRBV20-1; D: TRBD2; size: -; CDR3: CSASGLAGGPSTTDTQYF; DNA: TGCAGTGCTAGCGGGCTAGCGGGAGGGCCATCGACGACAGATACGCAGTATTTT
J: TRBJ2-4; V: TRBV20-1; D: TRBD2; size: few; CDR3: CSASPLKSGRANQYF; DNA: TGCAGTGCTAGCCCCCTAAAGAGCGGGAGGGCCAATCAGTACTTC
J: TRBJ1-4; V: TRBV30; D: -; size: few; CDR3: CAWSVPGKEEKLFF; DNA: TGTGCCTGGAGTGTACCAGGGAAGGAAGAAAAACTGTTTTTT
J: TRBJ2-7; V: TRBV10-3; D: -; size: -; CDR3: CAISGLSYEQYF; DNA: TGTGCCATCAGTGGACTGTCCTACGAGCAGTACTTC
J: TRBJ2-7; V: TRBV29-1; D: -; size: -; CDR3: CSVSIRAYEQYF; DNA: TGCAGCGTTTCGATCAGGGCCTACGAGCAGTACTTC
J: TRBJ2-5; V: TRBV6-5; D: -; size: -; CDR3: CASSYSRVSFETQYF; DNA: TGTGCCAGCAGTTATAGTAGGGTATCGTTTGAGACCCAGTACTTC
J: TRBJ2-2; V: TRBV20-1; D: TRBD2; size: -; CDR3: CSAPGTSGKWELFF; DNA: TGCAGTGCCCCCGGGACTAGCGGGAAGTGGGAGCTGTTTTTT
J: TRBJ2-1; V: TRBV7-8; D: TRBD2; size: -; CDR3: CASRSEGGELGEQFF; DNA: TGTGCCAGCAGATCAGAGGGAGGGGAATTAGGTGAGCAGTTCTTC
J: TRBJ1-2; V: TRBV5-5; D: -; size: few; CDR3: CASSETYANYGYTF; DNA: TGTGCCAGCAGCGAGACCTACGCTAACTATGGCTACACCTTC
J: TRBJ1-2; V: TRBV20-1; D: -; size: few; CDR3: CSARWRDGYTF; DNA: TGCAGTGCAAGATGGAGGGATGGCTACACCTTC
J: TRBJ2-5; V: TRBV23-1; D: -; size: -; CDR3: CASSRGNGGETQYF; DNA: TGCGCCAGCAGTCGAGGAAATGGGGGAGAGACCCAGTACTTC
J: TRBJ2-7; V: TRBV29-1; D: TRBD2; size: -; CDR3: CSVETRGRAREQYF; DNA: TGCAGCGTTGAAACCCGCGGGAGGGCCAGGGAGCAGTACTTC
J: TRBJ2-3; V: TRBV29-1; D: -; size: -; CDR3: CSVEEGSEAQYF; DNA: TGCAGCGTTGAAGAAGGGTCGGAGGCGCAGTATTTT
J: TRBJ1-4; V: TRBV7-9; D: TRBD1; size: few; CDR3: CASTEGQDNEKLFF; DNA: TGTGCCAGCACCGAGGGACAGGATAATGAAAAACTGTTTTTT
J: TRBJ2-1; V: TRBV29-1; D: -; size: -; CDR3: CSVGTGQVLQRAYNEQFF; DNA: TGCAGCGTTGGCACGGGGCAGGTGTTACAAAGGGCCTACAATGAGCAGTTCTTC
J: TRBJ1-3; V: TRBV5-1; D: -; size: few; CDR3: CASRRDSGNTIYF; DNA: TGCGCCAGCAGGAGGGACTCTGGAAACACCATATATTTT
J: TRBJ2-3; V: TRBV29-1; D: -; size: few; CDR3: CSVEERVDTQYF; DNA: TGCAGCGTTGAGGAGCGGGTTGATACGCAGTATTTT
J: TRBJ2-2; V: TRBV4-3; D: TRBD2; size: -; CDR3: CASSLGGTSVELFF; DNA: TGCGCCAGCAGCCTGGGAGGGACTAGTGTGGAGCTGTTTTTT